This TCR beta chain was captured in a study of T-cell memory formation after mild COVID-19. TCRdb re-derived calls from the 5' RACE reads in MiXCR, one entry per CDR3 protein. Here the sample spans some 57,000 distinct CDR3 sequences, 12% being singletons. This clonotype has ten or more counts. CDR1 is SGHRS, CDR2 YFSETQ, per germline. The CDR3 totals 15 residues. V was shortened by 9 bases and J by 4 bases, with 23 bases between the two germline ends. Sequenced sample: PBMCs or a T cell subset sorted from them (not recorded which). The chain links TRBV5-1 to TRBJ2-7, with D unresolved. This receptor was obtained from a man between 18 and 35 years old who had mild COVID-19 (a few samples of this study predate the infection). Cell type and time point are not known. CDR3: CATGRNAGFGYEQYF. The DNA of the CDR3 is TGCGCCACCGGCCGGAACGCCGGGTTTGGTTACGAGCAGTACTTC. Looking up the rest from reference TRBV5-1 and TRBJ2-7 gives the full variable domain: KAGVTQTPRYLIKTRGQQVTLSCSPISGHRSVSWYQQTPGQGLQFLFEYFSETQRNKGNFPGRFSGRQFSNSRSEMNVSTLELGDSALYLCATGRNAGFGYEQYFGPGTRLTVT.